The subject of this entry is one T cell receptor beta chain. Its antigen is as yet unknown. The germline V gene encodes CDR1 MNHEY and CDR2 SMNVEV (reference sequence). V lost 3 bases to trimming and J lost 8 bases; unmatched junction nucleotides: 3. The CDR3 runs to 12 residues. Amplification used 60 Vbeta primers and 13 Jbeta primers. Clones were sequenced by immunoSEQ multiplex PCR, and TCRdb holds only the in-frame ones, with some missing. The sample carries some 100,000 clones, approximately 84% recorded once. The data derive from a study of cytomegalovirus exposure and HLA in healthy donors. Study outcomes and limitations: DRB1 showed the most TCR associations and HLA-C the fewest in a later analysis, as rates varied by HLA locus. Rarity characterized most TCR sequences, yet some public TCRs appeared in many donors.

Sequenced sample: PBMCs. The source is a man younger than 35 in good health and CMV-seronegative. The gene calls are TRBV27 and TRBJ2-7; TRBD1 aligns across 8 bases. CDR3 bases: TGTGCCAGCAGTTTCAGACAGGGGCAGCAGTACTTC. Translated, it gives CASSFRQGQQYF.